One sample yielded the 26 T cell receptor beta chains listed below, sequenced in a study of technical replicates of blood from a few donors. Only in-frame clones appear in the TCRdb table, and some are missing; sequencing was by immunoSEQ multiplex PCR. The sample carries some 74,000 clones, approximately 97% recorded once. Sequenced material: T cells isolated from PBMCs. Receptors originate from a human donor in good health.

This clone is deemed medium-sized. The V gene is TRBV29-1, the J gene TRBJ1-1; D is perhaps TRBD1 (6 bases). The germline V gene encodes CDR1 SQVTM and CDR2 ANQGSEA. The CDR3 runs to 11 residues. V was trimmed by 5 bases and J by 11 bases, leaving 15 bases between them. The CDR3: CSVSRGGYAFF. For the CDR3, the DNA is TGCAGCGTTTCCAGGGGTGGATATGCTTTCTTT.

This sequence joins TRBV4-3 and TRBJ2-7; 8 bases map to TRBD1. In germline, CDR1 is LGHNA, CDR2 YSLEER. Trimming cost V 4 bases and J 2 bases; bases outside gene matches: 7. The CDR3 loop spans 15 amino acids. CDR3 region: CASSPSDRGTYEQYF. CDR3 sequence (DNA): TGCGCCAGCAGCCCATCCGACAGGGGTACCTACGAGCAGTACTTC.

V is TRBV10-2 and J is TRBJ1-1, with 7 bases aligning to TRBD1. After removal of 8 bases from V and 0 bases from J, the junction contained 3 bases not matched to a gene. Looked up from germline, CDR1 is WSHSY and CDR2 is SAAADI. The CDR3 spans 13 residues. This CDR3 is CASGGQMNTEAFF. CDR3 DNA: TGCGCCAGCGGGGGACAGATGAACACTGAAGCTTTCTTT.

This chain joins TRBV18 and TRBJ1-1; 7 bases match TRBD1. Germline values: CDR1 KGHSH, CDR2 LQKENI. V gave up 2 bases and J gave up 11 bases; unmatched junction bases: 11. The CDR3 has 14 residues. CDR3: CASSPNSADREAFF. CDR3 nucleotide sequence: TGTGCCAGCTCACCAAACTCCGCCGACAGGGAGGCTTTCTTT.

The gene calls are TRBV4-1 and TRBJ2-7; 9 bases agree with TRBD1. Germline V lookup: CDR1 MGHRA, CDR2 YSYEKL. With V trimmed by 5 bases and J by 5 bases, 10 bases remained unmatched. The CDR3 totals 15 residues. The CDR3 DNA reads TGCGCCAGCAGCTTCCGGGACAGGGCTTTTAACGAGCAGTACTTC. It specifies CASSFRDRAFNEQYF.

In its sample, this clone was seen once. The chain is built from TRBV5-6 and TRBJ2-4, with D possibly being TRBD1 (5 bases). Germline-derived CDR1 and CDR2 are SGHDT and YYEEEE. Trimming cost V 2 bases and J 8 bases, with 11 bases left between them. The CDR3 has 13 amino acids. CDR3 DNA: TGTGCCAGCAGCTTAGGGGTCCTATACATTCAGTACTTC. Amino acid sequence: CASSLGVLYIQYF.

The J gene is TRBJ2-7, the V gene TRBV5-1, with a weak D call TRBD2 (6 bases). CDR1 is SGHRS, CDR2 YFSETQ, per germline. Deletions cut 4 bases from V and 7 bases from J, with 18 bases between. The CDR3 totals 14 residues. The CDR3, as DNA: TGCGCCAGCAGCGACAAATCGGACTACGGGGAGCAGTACTTC. Amino acid sequence: CASSDKSDYGEQYF.

The chain uses TRBV18 and TRBJ1-1, with a tentative D call TRBD1 (6 bases). The CDR3 spans 16 residues. V gave up 0 bases and J gave up 1 base, with 12 bases separating them. Germline values: CDR1 KGHSH, CDR2 LQKENI. As DNA, the CDR3 is TGTGCCAGCTCACCACCGGACAAGGGACAGAACACTGAAGCTTTCTTT. It encodes CASSPPDKGQNTEAFF.

This rearrangement joins TRBV30 to TRBJ1-2, with 11 positions matching TRBD1. There are 15 residues in the CDR3. Germline values: CDR1 GTSNPN, CDR2 SVGIG (reference sequence). V lost 2 bases to trimming and J lost 3 bases; unmatched junction nucleotides: 5. CDR3 loop: CAWSMDRGPDYGYTF. In DNA, the CDR3 is TGTGCCTGGAGTATGGACAGGGGGCCCGACTATGGCTACACCTTC.

The table lists this clone with a count of one. The chain uses TRBV5-4 and TRBJ2-7; D remains unclear. The CDR3 spans 14 residues. Per germline, CDR1 SGHNT and CDR2 YYREEE (reference sequence). V was shortened by 4 bases and J by 4 bases, with 15 bases between the two germline ends. CDR3 sequence: CASSRAPTRYEQYF. CDR3 sequence (DNA): TGTGCCAGCAGCCGTGCCCCGACCAGGTACGAGCAGTACTTC.

The V call is TRBV7-9, the J call TRBJ1-1; 7 bases align to TRBD1. This CDR3 has 15 amino acids. CDR1 SEHNR and CDR2 FQNEAQ come from the germline V gene (reference sequence). J was trimmed by 0 bases and V by 4 bases; bases with no gene match: 5. The CDR3: CASSSTQGLNTEAFF. The CDR3 region has the DNA TGTGCCAGCAGCTCAACACAGGGGCTGAACACTGAAGCTTTCTTT. Supplemented by reference TRBV7-9 and TRBJ1-1, the full variable domain reads DTGVSQNPRHKITKRGQNVTFRCDPISEHNRLYWYRQTLGQGPEFLTYFQNEAQLEKSRLLSDRFSAERPKGSFSTLEIQRTEQGDSAMYLCASSSTQGLNTEAFFGQGTRLTVV.

This clone was found once. The chain joins TRBV6-6 to TRBJ1-1; 9 nucleotides line up with TRBD1. The CDR3 runs 16 residues. Germline V gene lookup returns CDR1 MNHNY and CDR2 SVGAGI (reference sequence). After removal of 4 bases from V and 0 bases from J, the junction contained 6 bases not matched to a gene. CDR3 sequence (DNA): TGTGCCAGCAGTTTGGACAGGGGCCGATTGAACACTGAAGCTTTCTTT. Its protein is CASSLDRGRLNTEAFF.

The rearrangement joins TRBV5-4 to TRBJ1-1; the D is unclear. The V end lost 1 base, the J end lost 0 bases, and 4 bases lay between the germline ends. CDR1 is SGHNT, CDR2 YYREEE, per germline (reference sequence). This CDR3 region has 13 residues. CDR3 nucleotides: TGTGCCAGCAGCTTGACATTGAACACTGAAGCTTTCTTT. It specifies CASSLTLNTEAFF.

The chain uses TRBV5-1 and TRBJ2-1, with a tentative D call TRBD2 (6 bases). Germline-derived CDR1 and CDR2 are SGHRS and YFSETQ. The CDR3 spans 15 residues. The V and J ends lost 0 bases and 4 bases respectively, with 11 bases between them. The CDR3 loop reads CASSLASSAYNEQFF. The DNA for the CDR3 is TGCGCCAGCAGCTTGGCGTCTAGCGCTTACAATGAGCAGTTCTTC.

This chain joins TRBV6-5 and TRBJ1-2, with D possibly being TRBD1 (5 bases). Germline V gives CDR1 MNHEY, CDR2 SVGAGI. The CDR3 loop spans 16 amino acids. V lost 2 bases and J 4 bases, leaving 17 bases between the germline ends. The CDR3 nucleotides read TGTGCCAGCAGTTACCGAAGACGCAGGGTGGGCTATGGCTACACCTTC. Protein: CASSYRRRRVGYGYTF.

In regard to this clone: At one boundary the junction diverges from the germline segment, which might be a read error. The gene calls are TRBV7-7 and TRBJ2-3; possible D gene TRBD1, 5 bases. This CDR3 spans 17 amino acids. Per germline, CDR1 SSHAT and CDR2 FNYEAQ (reference sequence). The CDR3 region has the DNA TGTGCTAGCAGCTTAGCCAGGACACCTGAACCCACAGATACGCAGTATTTT. Its translation is CASSLARTPEPTDTQYF.

The genes are TRBV9 and TRBJ1-1, with 9 positions matching TRBD1. There are 15 residues in the CDR3. Germline lookup yields CDR1 SGDLS and CDR2 YYNGEE. Trimming at V came to 3 bases and at J to 5 bases, leaving 8 bases not matched to a gene. This CDR3 reads CASSEEGTGRTEAFF. CDR3 nucleotide sequence: TGTGCCAGCAGCGAGGAGGGGACAGGGCGTACTGAAGCTTTCTTT.

The V and J genes are TRBV7-2 and TRBJ2-3; D call uncertain. The CDR3 extends over 11 amino acids. Germline V lookup: CDR1 SGHTA, CDR2 FQGNSA. Trimming pared 0 bases from V and 11 bases from J, leaving 6 bases between. CDR3 region: CASSLARGQYF. The CDR3 DNA sequence: TGTGCCAGCAGCTTAGCGCGTGGGCAGTATTTT.

The rearrangement uses TRBV4-2 and TRBJ1-2; 7 positions agree with TRBD1. The V gene's germline CDR1 is LGHNA and CDR2 YNFKEQ. This CDR3 contains 16 residues. V lost 1 base and J lost 4; bases outside the gene matches: 9. CDR3 nucleotides: TGTGCCAGCAGCCAAGTTATGACAGGGCGCCTCTATGGCTACACCTTC. Amino acid sequence: CASSQVMTGRLYGYTF.

V usage is TRBV11-3 and J usage is TRBJ2-1; 7 bases are shared with TRBD2. Germline CDR1 SGHNT, CDR2 YENEEA. This CDR3 contains 14 residues. Germline trimming cut 3 bases from V and 5 bases from J; bases unmatched to any gene: 4. CDR3 nucleotides: TGTGCCAGCAGCTTGTCTAGCGGACACAATGAGCAGTTCTTC. This translates into CASSLSSGHNEQFF.

This chain uses TRBV2 with TRBJ1-2; a possible D gene is TRBD1 (6 bases). Germline assignment: CDR1 SNHLY and CDR2 FYNNEI. CDR3 size: 13 residues. Between the trimmed V and J ends, which lost 4 bases and 6 bases, there was a span of 12 bases. CDR3 DNA sequence: TGTGCCAGCAGTGCTGTTGCAGGGGATGGCTACACCTTC. Translation: CASSAVAGDGYTF.

The rearrangement uses TRBV28 and TRBJ1-2; unclear D gene. In germline, CDR1 is MDHEN, CDR2 SYDVKM. The V end lost 3 bases, the J end lost 4 bases, and 12 bases lay between the germline ends. There are 14 residues in the CDR3. CDR3 sequence reads: CASSFWRAFYGYTF. The CDR3 DNA follows: TGTGCCAGCAGTTTTTGGAGGGCATTCTATGGCTACACCTTC.

J is TRBJ2-3 and V is TRBV30; 9 nucleotides match TRBD2. The CDR3 has 13 residues. Trimming removed 3 bases from V and 5 bases from J; junction bases left unmatched: 3. The germline V gene encodes CDR1 GTSNPN and CDR2 SVGIG (reference sequence). The CDR3 sequence: CAWRSSGKDTQYF. The CDR3 region has the DNA TGTGCCTGGAGGTCTAGCGGGAAAGATACGCAGTATTTT.

The chain combines TRBV19 with TRBJ2-1; 8 bases are a match to TRBD2. This CDR3 is built from 16 residues. Trimming cost V 2 bases and J 7 bases; bases outside gene matches: 10. Germline CDR1 reads LNHDA; CDR2 reads SQIVND (reference sequence). CDR3 loop: CASSIMSGSSQNEQFF. In DNA, the CDR3 is TGTGCCAGTAGTATAATGAGCGGGAGCTCTCAAAATGAGCAGTTCTTC.

The chain has TRBV4-1 and TRBJ2-5; possibly TRBD2 for D (5 bases). Looked up from germline, CDR1 is MGHRA and CDR2 is YSYEKL. This CDR3 is built from 14 residues. V lost 2 bases and J lost 5, with 12 bases in between. CDR3 nucleotides: TGCGCCAGCAGCCAAACTAGGCTCGTTGAGACCCAGTACTTC. This encodes CASSQTRLVETQYF.

V usage is TRBV2 and J usage is TRBJ1-4; TRBD1 matches at 7 bases. Germline trimming cut 11 bases from V and 8 bases from J; bases unmatched to any gene: 11. The CDR3 is 13 amino acids. The V gene's germline CDR1 is SNHLY and CDR2 FYNNEI. Here the CDR3 reads CAGQQGIGEKLFF. The CDR3 DNA follows: TGTGCCGGTCAACAGGGGATTGGAGAAAAACTGTTTTTT.